This T cell receptor beta chain was retrieved from a study of shared clonotypes between healthy human individuals. Overall study context: Ranging from 18 to 49 in age, donors were two women and a few men. Three CD4 naive, three CD4 memory, two CD8 naive and one CD8 memory plate were used per donor.

Assay used: immunoSEQ multiplex PCR; TCRdb lists only in-frame clones, some missing. The data hold 800,000 or so clones, with 90% to 98% observed a single time. CD45RO-negative cells were positively selected for CCR7, leaving out terminally differentiated effector memory CD45RA+ cells. Caucasian adults residing in Nashville, Tennessee made up all the donors. V dropped 1 base and J dropped 4; count of bases not matched to a gene: 12. Germline CDR1 MNHEY, CDR2 SMNVEV (reference sequence). The CDR3 is 17 amino acids. The receptor's source is a man in his thirties or forties in good health. Sequences were obtained from naive CD8+ T cells sorted from blood. V gene TRBV27 combines with J gene TRBJ1-2; 7 bases agree with TRBD1. CDR3 DNA sequence: TGTGCCAGCAGTTTATTCCCCGACAGGGCGGGGACCTATGGCTACACCTTC. Protein: CASSLFPDRAGTYGYTF.